This is a list of T cell receptor beta chains from one sample in a study of blood T cell repertoires in COVID-19. Clones were sequenced by immunoSEQ multiplex PCR, and TCRdb holds only the in-frame ones, with some missing. The sample contains around 160,000 clones, 88% of which appear only once. The sequencing input was peripheral blood. The receptor source for this set is a human donor in a cohort sampled during active COVID-19. CDR3s include the opening cysteine and the closing phenylalanine or tryptophan. D genes are given only for firm matches. Clone size is given for some rows only: seen once, a few or many times, or a class if the clone is expanded.

clone_size d_call j_call v_call cdr3_nt cdr3_aa
- TRBD1 TRBJ1-5 TRBV27 TGTGCCAGCAGCAGGGGGATTTATCAGCCCCAGCATTTT CASSRGIYQPQHF
- - TRBJ2-2 TRBV6-5 TGTGCCAGCAGCCAGGGTTACACCGGGGAGCTGTTTTTT CASSQGYTGELFF
- - TRBJ1-5 TRBV19 TGTGCCAGTAGTGCGACAGAGAATCAGCCCCAGCATTTT CASSATENQPQHF
- - TRBJ2-5 TRBV7-8 TGTGCCAGTTCGGTGGGAGCGACGCGGAGAGAGACCCAGTACTTC CASSVGATRRETQYF
few - TRBJ2-7 TRBV5-1 TGCGCCAGCAGCTTGGAGGGCGGGAAGGGATACGAGCAGTACTTC CASSLEGGKGYEQYF
- - TRBJ2-6 TRBV11-3 TGTGCCAGCAGCTTAGATTCTTCTGGGGCCAACGTCCTGACTTTC CASSLDSSGANVLTF
- - TRBJ2-1 TRBV21-1 TGTGCCAGGAGGTCGACTAGCGGGAGAAAAGTCTCCTACAATGAGCAGTTCTTC CARRSTSGRKVSYNEQFF
- - TRBJ2-7 TRBV7-8 TGTGCCAGCAGCTTGTGGGGGCCGAGTGGCTACGAGCAGTACTTC CASSLWGPSGYEQYF
- - TRBJ2-3 TRBV28 TGTGCCAGCAGTTTTTTTGAGGATAGCACAGATACGCAGTATTTT CASSFFEDSTDTQYF
- TRBD1 TRBJ2-7 TRBV7-2 TGTGCCAGCAACCGGGACAGAAATTCCTACGAGCAGTACTTC CASNRDRNSYEQYF